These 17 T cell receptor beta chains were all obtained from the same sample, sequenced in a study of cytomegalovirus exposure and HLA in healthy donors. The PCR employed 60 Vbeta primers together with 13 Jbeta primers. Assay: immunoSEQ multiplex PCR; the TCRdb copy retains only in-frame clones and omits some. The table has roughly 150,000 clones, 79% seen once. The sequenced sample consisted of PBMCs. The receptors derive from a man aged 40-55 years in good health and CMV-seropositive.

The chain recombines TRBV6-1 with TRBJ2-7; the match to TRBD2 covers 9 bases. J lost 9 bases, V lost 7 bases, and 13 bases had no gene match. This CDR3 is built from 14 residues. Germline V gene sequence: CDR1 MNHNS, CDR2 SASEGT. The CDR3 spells CASTPADSGSRQYF. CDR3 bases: TGTGCCAGCACCCCTGCTGATAGCGGGAGTAGGCAGTACTTC.

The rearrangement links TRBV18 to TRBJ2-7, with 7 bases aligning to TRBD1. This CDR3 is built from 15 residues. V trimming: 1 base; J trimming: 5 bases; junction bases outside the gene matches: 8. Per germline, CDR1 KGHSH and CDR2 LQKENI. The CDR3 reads CASSPHPGGSHEQYF. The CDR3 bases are TGTGCCAGCTCACCACATCCAGGGGGATCCCACGAGCAGTACTTC.

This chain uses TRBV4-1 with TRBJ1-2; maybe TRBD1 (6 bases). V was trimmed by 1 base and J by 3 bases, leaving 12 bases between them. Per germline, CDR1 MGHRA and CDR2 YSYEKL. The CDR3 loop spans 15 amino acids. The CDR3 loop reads CASSQGGGQYYGYTF. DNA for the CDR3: TGCGCCAGCAGCCAAGGGGGCGGACAGTACTATGGCTACACCTTC.

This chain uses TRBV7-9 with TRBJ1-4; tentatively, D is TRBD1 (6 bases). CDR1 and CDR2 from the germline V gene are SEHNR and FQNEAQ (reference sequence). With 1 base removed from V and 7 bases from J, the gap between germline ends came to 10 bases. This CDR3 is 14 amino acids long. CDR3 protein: CASSLGTGSEKLFF. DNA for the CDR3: TGTGCCAGCAGCTTAGGAACAGGGAGTGAAAAACTGTTTTTT.

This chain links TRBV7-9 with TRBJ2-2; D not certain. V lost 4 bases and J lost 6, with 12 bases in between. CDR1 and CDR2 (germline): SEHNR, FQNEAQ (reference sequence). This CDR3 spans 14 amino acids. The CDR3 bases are TGTGCCAGCAGCTCCCCGGAGACCGCCGGGGAGCTGTTTTTT. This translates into CASSSPETAGELFF.

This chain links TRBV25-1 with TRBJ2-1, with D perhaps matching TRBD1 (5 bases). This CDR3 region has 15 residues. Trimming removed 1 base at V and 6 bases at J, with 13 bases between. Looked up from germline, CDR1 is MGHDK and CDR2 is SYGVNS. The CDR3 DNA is TGTGCCAGCAGTGAATTTGGGGCCCGCATCAATGAGCAGTTCTTC. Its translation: CASSEFGARINEQFF.

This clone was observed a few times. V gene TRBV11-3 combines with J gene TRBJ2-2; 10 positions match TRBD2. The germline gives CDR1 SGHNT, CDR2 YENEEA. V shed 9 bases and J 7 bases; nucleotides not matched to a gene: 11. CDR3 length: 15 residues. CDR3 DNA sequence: TGTGCCAGTACATCCCTAGCGGGAGTTGGCGGGGAGCTGTTTTTT. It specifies CASTSLAGVGGELFF.

CDR3 bases: TGTGCCAGCTCACCACGCGGGGACAGGGGTAATCAGCCCCAGCATTTT. Residues: CASSPRGDRGNQPQHF. The V gene is TRBV18, the J gene TRBJ1-5, with 10 bases identical to TRBD1. CDR3 length: 16 amino acids. V dropped 1 base and J dropped 4; count of bases not matched to a gene: 4. From germline, CDR1 is KGHSH and CDR2 LQKENI. The full variable domain, in which reference TRBV18 and TRBJ1-5 provide the parts outside the CDR3, is NAGVMQNPRHLVRRRGQEARLRCSPMKGHSHVYWYRQLPEEGLKFMVYLQKENIIDESGMPKERFSAEFPKEGPSILRIQQVVRGDSAAYFCASSPRGDRGNQPQHFGDGTRLSIL.

The CDR3 DNA reads TGTGCCAGCAGCTTAGTTGGGGGGGGCAAGAACACCGGGGAGCTGTTTTTT. It specifies CASSLVGGGKNTGELFF. This chain links TRBV7-9 with TRBJ2-2; D may be TRBD2 (7 bases). Deletions cut 1 base from V and 1 base from J, with 13 bases between. Germline V gene data show CDR1 as SEHNR and CDR2 as FQNEAQ (reference sequence). The length of the CDR3 is 17 residues.

The CDR3 bases are TGTGCCAGCAGGGACCTAGCGGACACTGAAGCTTTCTTT. Encoded protein: CASRDLADTEAFF. This rearrangement joins TRBV6-1 to TRBJ1-1; unclear D gene. CDR3 size: 13 residues. With 6 bases removed from V and 3 bases from J, the gap between germline ends came to 11 bases. In germline, CDR1 is MNHNS, CDR2 SASEGT.

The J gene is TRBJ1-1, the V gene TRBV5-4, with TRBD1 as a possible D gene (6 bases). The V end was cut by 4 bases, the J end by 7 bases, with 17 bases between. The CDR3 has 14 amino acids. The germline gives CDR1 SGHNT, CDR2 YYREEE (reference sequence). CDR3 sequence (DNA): TGTGCCAGCAGCATCACCGGGGGGCGGGATGAAGCTTTCTTT. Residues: CASSITGGRDEAFF.

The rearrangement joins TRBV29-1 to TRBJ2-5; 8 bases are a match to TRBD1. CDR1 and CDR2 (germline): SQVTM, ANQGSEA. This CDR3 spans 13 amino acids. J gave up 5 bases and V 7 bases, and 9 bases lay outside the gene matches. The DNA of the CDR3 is TGCAGCGCAGCAGGGGGCGCCGGGGAGACCCAGTACTTC. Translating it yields CSAAGGAGETQYF.

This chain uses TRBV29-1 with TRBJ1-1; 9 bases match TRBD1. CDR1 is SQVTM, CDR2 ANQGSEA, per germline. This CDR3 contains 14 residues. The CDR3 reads CTSSQGQGRTEAFF. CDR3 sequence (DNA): TGCACCAGTTCCCAGGGACAGGGCCGGACTGAAGCTTTCTTT.

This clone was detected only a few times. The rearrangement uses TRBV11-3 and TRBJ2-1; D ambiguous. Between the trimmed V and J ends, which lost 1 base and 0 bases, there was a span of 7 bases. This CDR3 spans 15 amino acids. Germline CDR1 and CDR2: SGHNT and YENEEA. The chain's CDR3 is CASSLVVSSYNEQFF. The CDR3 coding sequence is TGTGCCAGCAGCTTAGTAGTGAGCTCCTACAATGAGCAGTTCTTC.

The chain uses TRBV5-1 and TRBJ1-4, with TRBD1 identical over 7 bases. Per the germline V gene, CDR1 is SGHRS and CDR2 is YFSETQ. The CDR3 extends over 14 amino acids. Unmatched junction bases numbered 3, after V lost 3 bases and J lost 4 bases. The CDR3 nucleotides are TGCGCCAGCAGCTCGGGACAGAGTAATGAAAAACTGTTTTTT. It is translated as CASSSGQSNEKLFF.

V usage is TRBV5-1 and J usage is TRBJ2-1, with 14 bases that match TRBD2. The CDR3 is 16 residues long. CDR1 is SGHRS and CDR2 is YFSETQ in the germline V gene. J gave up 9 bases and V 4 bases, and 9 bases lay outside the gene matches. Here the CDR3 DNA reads TGCGCCAGCAGCGGGGGACTAGCGGGAGCCTGGAGTGAGCAGTTCTTC. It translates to CASSGGLAGAWSEQFF.

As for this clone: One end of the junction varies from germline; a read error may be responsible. CDR3 amino acids: CAISQSAGSSSYEQYF. The CDR3 nucleotides read TGTGCCATCAGTCAGTCAGCGGGATCAAGCTCCTACGAGCAGTACTTC. V is TRBV10-3 and J is TRBJ2-7; 7 bases align to TRBD2. This CDR3 region has 16 residues. CDR1 ENHRY and CDR2 SYGVKD come from the germline V gene.